This T cell receptor beta chain was identified in a study of response to subunit inactivated influenza vaccine. Study-level results: There was a suggestion from the authors that each seasonal influenza vaccination recruits few new T cells.

TCRdb redid the calling of the RT-PCR reads with MiXCR, one entry per CDR3 protein. The table lists 590,000 or so distinct CDR3 sequences, 14% of them singletons. This clonotype was recorded a few times. Its specificity is not known. V lost 5 bases and J lost 6; bases outside the gene matches: 7. CDR3 length equals 15 residues. Germline-derived CDR1 and CDR2 are ENHRY and SYGVKD. V and J are TRBV10-3 and TRBJ2-1; 10 nucleotides line up with TRBD2. Sample: PBMCs from blood, taken roughly 2 weeks before vaccination. This clonotype originated in a man aged 50 or older who received an inactivated influenza vaccine. DNA of the CDR3: TGTGCCATCAGTTCTAGCGGGAGCCCCCCCAATGAGCAGTTCTTC. Translated, it gives CAISSSGSPPNEQFF.